This T cell receptor beta chain was recorded in a study of CD8+ T cells in alopecia areata. Study-wide results and limits: Relative to mice, TCR sharing across patients was less clear, a difference possibly HLA-related.

On this clone itself: Its specificity is not known.

Trimming pared 4 bases from V and 0 bases from J, leaving 12 bases between. The CDR3 has 15 residues. Germline V gene sequence: CDR1 LNHDA, CDR2 SQIVND (reference sequence). After isolation, RNA underwent reverse transcription to generate cDNA as the sequencing template. Sequencing used immunoSEQ multiplex PCR; TCRdb keeps in-frame clones, though not all of them. The sample contains about 200,000 clones, about 61% of which appear only once. The sample comprised CD8+ T cells sorted from blood. The TCR was taken from a human donor in good health. The chain employs TRBV19 and TRBJ1-1, with D possibly TRBD1 on 5 matching bases. CDR3 residues: CASSKRRDLNTEAFF. The CDR3 DNA reads as TGTGCCAGTAGTAAAAGGAGGGACTTGAACACTGAAGCTTTCTTT.